One T cell receptor (beta chain) is described in this entry. The germline gives CDR1 SGHAT, CDR2 FQNNGV. Trimming shortened V by 0 bases and J by 8 bases, and 16 bases separated the two germline ends. CDR3 length: 16 amino acids. The method was immunoSEQ multiplex PCR; TCRdb's version includes in-frame clones alone and lacks a portion of them. The sample consists of nearly 35,000 clones, less than 90% of them appearing once. This sample stems from a study of T cells in narcolepsy. Background on the study: Healthy controls were enrolled alongside patients with narcolepsy type 1 or type 2.

The receptor was isolated from a human donor in good health. The rearrangement uses TRBV11-2 and TRBJ1-4, with a possible D match to TRBD1 (5 bases). Sequences were obtained from memory (CD45RA-) CD4+ T cells from blood. This chain's CDR3 is CASSLDREGRGEKLFF. In DNA form, the CDR3 reads TGTGCCAGCAGCTTAGACCGTGAGGGGCGCGGGGAAAAACTGTTTTTT.